The T cell receptor beta chain under discussion was sequenced for a study of blood T cell repertoires in COVID-19. The wider study: COVID-19 samples, acute and convalescent, were from the United States, Italy and Spain. Nucleic acid was either cDNA or gDNA, and it came from T cells, B-cell-depleted T cells, or PBMCs.

Sequencing was performed with immunoSEQ multiplex PCR; in TCRdb, only in-frame clones are kept and a portion is missing. Of around 300,000 clones in the sample, about 88% were seen once. Germline V lookup: CDR1 MNHEY, CDR2 SMNVEV (reference sequence). The V segment lost 4 bases and the J segment 0 bases; nucleotides outside the gene matches: 6. This CDR3 has 17 residues. Allocation to cohorts depended on clinical history reported by the participants. Recovered status applied to Cohort 3 donors who had two consecutive negative PCRs. It also applied to those with clearance or with symptom resolution. Source material: PBMCs or T cells enriched from blood (not recorded which). The rearrangement uses TRBV27 and TRBJ2-1; TRBD2 aligns across 10 bases. This receptor was identified in a woman between 50 and 59 years old who had recovered from COVID-19. Here the CDR3 DNA reads TGTGCCAGCAGTTGGACTAGCGGACCGAGCTCCTACAATGAGCAGTTCTTC. Amino acid sequence: CASSWTSGPSSYNEQFF.